The rows below give T cell receptor beta chains drawn from one sample of a study of identical twins. TCRdb re-called the 5' RACE reads through MiXCR, storing one row per CDR3 protein. The sample yields fewer than 250,000 distinct CDR3 sequences, less than 10% seen once. Sequenced: memory (CD45RO+) T cells sorted from blood. These receptor sequences come from a woman aged 18 to 35 in good health. Both conserved end residues are part of each CDR3. A D gene is named only where the DNA matches it firmly. Size values are once, few and many counts, or a class for expanded clones, and some rows have none.

clone_size	v_call	j_call	d_call	cdr3_nt	cdr3_aa
few	TRBV11-2	TRBJ2-1	TRBD2	TGTGCCATCTCGTCGGTCAGCGGGAGGGGGAATGAGCAGTTCTTC	CAISSVSGRGNEQFF
few	TRBV5-1	TRBJ2-1	TRBD2	TGCGCCAGCAGCTCGGGACTAGCGGCGGACAATGAGCAGTTCTTC	CASSSGLAADNEQFF
-	TRBV28	TRBJ2-5	TRBD2	TGTGCCAGCAGTCGCTCGACTAGCGGGAGTTTCGGAGAGACCCAGTACTTC	CASSRSTSGSFGETQYF
-	TRBV29-1	TRBJ2-7	-	TGCAGCGTTGGAAGAGGTAACGAGCAGTACTTC	CSVGRGNEQYF
many	TRBV7-2	TRBJ1-2	-	TGTGCCAGCAGCCAGATGGCCCAAGCTGGCTACACCTTC	CASSQMAQAGYTF
few	TRBV12-3/TRBV12-4	TRBJ2-7	TRBD2	TGTGCCAGCACCCCGGGACTAGCGGCCTACGAGCAGTACTTC	CASTPGLAAYEQYF
-	TRBV14	TRBJ2-1	-	TGTGCCAGCAGCCAACAAACCTACAATGAGCAGTTCTTC	CASSQQTYNEQFF
few	TRBV20-1	TRBJ2-7	TRBD2	TGCAGTGCTAGGAAGTTAGCGGGAACCTACGAGCAGTACTTC	CSARKLAGTYEQYF
-	TRBV20-1	TRBJ2-7	-	TGCAGTGCTGGGACATCCAACGAGCAGTACTTC	CSAGTSNEQYF
many	TRBV7-8	TRBJ1-5	-	TGTGCCAGCAGCTTATCAGGTTCCCAGCCCCAGCATTTT	CASSLSGSQPQHF
few	TRBV2	TRBJ2-1	TRBD2	TGTGCCAGCTCTCAGCGGGGGGCGGGCCCGACGAGCTCCTACAATGAGCAGTTCTTC	CASSQRGAGPTSSYNEQFF
-	TRBV20-1	TRBJ2-7	TRBD1	TGCAGTGCTAGAGATTTTCTATCCGGGACAGGGGCCTACGAGCAGTACTTC	CSARDFLSGTGAYEQYF
-	TRBV12-3/TRBV12-4	TRBJ2-7	-	TGTGCCAGCAGTTTTGGCCCCCACGAGCAGTACTTC	CASSFGPHEQYF